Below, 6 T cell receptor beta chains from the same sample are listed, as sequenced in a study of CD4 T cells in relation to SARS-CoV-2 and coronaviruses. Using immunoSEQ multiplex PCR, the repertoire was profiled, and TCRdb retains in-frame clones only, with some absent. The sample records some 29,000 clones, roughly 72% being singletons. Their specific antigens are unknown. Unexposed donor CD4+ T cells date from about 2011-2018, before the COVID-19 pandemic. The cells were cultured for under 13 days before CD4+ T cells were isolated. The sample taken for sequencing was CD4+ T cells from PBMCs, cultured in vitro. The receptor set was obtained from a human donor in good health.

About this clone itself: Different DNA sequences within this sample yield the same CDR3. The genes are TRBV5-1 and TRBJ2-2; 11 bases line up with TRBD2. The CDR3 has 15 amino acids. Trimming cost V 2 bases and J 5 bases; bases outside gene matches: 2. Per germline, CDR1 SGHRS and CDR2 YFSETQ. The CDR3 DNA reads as TGCGCCAGCAGCTTTAGCGGGAGGGGTACCGGGGAGCTGTTTTTT. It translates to CASSFSGRGTGELFF.

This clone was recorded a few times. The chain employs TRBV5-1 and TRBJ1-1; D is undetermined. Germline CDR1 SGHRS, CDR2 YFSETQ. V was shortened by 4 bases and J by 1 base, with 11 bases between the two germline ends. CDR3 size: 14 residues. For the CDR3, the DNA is TGCGCCAGCAGCAGGCAGGCTTCGAACACTGAAGCTTTCTTT. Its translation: CASSRQASNTEAFF.

CDR3 residues: CASAQGRGEQYF. As DNA, the CDR3 is TGTGCCAGCGCACAGGGGCGCGGGGAGCAGTACTTC. The V gene is TRBV19, the J gene TRBJ2-7; 7 bases are a match to TRBD1. Germline loops: CDR1 LNHDA, CDR2 SQIVND (reference sequence). Trimming removed 9 bases from V and 7 bases from J; junction bases left unmatched: 9. The length of the CDR3 is 12 residues.

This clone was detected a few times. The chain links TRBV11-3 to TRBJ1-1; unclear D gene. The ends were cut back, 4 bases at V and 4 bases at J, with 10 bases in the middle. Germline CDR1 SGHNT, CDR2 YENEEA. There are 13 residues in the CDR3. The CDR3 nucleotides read TGTGCCAGCAGCTCTGTTGGGAGCACTGAAGCTTTCTTT. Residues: CASSSVGSTEAFF.

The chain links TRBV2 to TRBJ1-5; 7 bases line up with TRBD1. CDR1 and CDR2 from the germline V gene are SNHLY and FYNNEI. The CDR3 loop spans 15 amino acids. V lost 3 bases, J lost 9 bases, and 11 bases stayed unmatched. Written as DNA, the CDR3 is TGTGCCAGCAGTGAGCGGGACAGAAGGGTCGGGCCCCAGCATTTT. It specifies CASSERDRRVGPQHF.

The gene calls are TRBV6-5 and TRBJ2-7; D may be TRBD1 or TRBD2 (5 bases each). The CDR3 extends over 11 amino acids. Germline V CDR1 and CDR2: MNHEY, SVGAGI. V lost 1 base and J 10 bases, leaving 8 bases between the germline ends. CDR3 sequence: CASSYLGEQYF. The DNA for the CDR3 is TGTGCCAGCAGTTACTTGGGGGAACAGTACTTC.